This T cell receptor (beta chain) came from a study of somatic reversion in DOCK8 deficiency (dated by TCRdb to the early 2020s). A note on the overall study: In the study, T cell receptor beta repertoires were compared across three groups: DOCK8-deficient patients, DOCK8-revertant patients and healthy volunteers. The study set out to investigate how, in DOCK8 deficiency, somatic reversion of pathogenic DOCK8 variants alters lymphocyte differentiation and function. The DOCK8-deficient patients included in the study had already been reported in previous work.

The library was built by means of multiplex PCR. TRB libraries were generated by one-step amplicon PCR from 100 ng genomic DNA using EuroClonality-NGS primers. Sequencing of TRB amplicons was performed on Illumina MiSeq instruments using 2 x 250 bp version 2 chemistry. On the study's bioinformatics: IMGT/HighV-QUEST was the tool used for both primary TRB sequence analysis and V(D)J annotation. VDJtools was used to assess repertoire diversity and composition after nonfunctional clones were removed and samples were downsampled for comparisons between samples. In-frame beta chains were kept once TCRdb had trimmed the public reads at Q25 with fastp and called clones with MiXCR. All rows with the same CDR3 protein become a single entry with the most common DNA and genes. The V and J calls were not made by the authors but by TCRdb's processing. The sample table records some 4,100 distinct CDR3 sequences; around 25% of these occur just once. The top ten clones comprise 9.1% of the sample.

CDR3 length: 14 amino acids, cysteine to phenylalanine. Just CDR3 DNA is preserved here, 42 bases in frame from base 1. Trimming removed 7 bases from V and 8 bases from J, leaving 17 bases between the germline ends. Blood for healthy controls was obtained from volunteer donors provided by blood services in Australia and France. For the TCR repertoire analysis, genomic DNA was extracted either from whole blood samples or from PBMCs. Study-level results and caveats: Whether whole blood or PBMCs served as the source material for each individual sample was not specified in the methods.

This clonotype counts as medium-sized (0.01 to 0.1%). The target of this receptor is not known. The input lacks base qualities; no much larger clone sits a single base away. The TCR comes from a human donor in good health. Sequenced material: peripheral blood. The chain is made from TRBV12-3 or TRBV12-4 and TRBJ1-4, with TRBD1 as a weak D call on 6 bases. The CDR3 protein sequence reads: CASTLQGGREKLFF. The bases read TGTGCCAGCACCCTACAGGGAGGGAGAGAAAAACTGTTTTTT.